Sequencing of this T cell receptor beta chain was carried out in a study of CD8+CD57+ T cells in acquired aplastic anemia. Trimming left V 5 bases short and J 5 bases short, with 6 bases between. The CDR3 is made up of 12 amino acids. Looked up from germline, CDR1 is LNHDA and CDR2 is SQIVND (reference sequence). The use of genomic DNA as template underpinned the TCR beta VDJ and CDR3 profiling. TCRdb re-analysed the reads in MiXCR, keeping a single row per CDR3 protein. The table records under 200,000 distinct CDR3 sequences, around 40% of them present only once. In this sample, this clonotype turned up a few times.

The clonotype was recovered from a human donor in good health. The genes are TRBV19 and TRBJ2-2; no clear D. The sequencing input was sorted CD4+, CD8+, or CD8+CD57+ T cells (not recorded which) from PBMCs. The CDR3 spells CASSGGTGELFF. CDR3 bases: TGTGCCAGTAGTGGTGGGACCGGGGAGCTGTTTTTT.